The clone carrying this T cell receptor beta chain was seen many times. Its target is not known. The data belong to a study of T cells in Graves' hyperthyroidism and ophthalmopathy. Study findings and constraints: Blood held most thyroid clonotypes expanded above 0.001 frequency.

The investigators amplified TCR beta CDR3 regions from RNA transcripts. Primed by the HTBI set, a first-round RT-PCR was run on the TCR CDR3. TCRdb analysed the multiplex PCR reads with MiXCR anew, one entry per CDR3 protein. The data contain a few hundred thousand distinct CDR3 sequences, approximately 44% of them singletons. The V end lost 6 bases, the J end lost 2 bases, and 17 bases lay between the germline ends. Germline CDR1 is SQVTM and CDR2 is ANQGSEA. The CDR3 extends over 14 amino acids. This TCR was recovered from an adult woman with Graves' disease, either hyperthyroidism or ophthalmopathy (not recorded which). The V gene is TRBV29-1, the J gene TRBJ2-7, with no clear D. The sequenced sample consisted of peripheral blood or thyroid tissue (not recorded which). The DNA for the CDR3 is TGCAGCGTGGCGGCCCGCGACAAAGCCTACGAGCAGTACTTC. This codes for CSVAARDKAYEQYF.